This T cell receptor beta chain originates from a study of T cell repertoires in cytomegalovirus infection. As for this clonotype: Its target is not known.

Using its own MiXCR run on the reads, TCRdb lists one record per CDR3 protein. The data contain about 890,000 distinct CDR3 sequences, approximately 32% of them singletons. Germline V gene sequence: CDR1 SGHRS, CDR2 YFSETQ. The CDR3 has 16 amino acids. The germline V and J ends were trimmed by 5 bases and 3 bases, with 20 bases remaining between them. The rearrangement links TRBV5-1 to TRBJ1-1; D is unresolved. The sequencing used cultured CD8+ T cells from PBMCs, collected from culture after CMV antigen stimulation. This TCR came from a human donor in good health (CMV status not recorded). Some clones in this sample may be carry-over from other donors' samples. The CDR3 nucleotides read TGCGCCAGCAGTCTGGCGGAAGCGCCCGCTTACACTGAAGCTTTCTTT. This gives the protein CASSLAEAPAYTEAFF.